This is a list of T cell receptor beta chains from one sample in a study of T-cell reconstitution after alpha-beta-depleted transplantation in children. MiXCR was run by TCRdb on the PCR reads, yielding one entry per CDR3 protein. The sample holds 95,000 to 150,000 distinct CDR3 sequences, under 30% seen once. The starting material was PBMCs, mostly from graft donor cells, obtained 180 days after TCRalphabeta/CD19-depleted stem cell transplant. These receptors originate from a male patient aged 2 to 10 who had a stem cell transplant for chronic granulomatous disease, so the T cells may come from the graft donor. CDR3s include the opening cysteine and the closing phenylalanine or tryptophan. The order of the fields is clone size, V gene, D gene, J gene, CDR3 protein, CDR3 DNA. The D gene is left open where the match is weak. The size of a clone is reported for some rows only, either as once, few or many, or as a class for expanded clones.

clone size: few
V gene: TRBV12-3/TRBV12-4
D gene: TRBD2
J gene: TRBJ2-5
CDR3 protein: CASSLTSGTGETQYF
CDR3 DNA: TGTGCCAGCAGCCTGACTAGCGGGACCGGGGAGACCCAGTACTTC

clone size: .
V gene: TRBV5-1
D gene: .
J gene: TRBJ2-1
CDR3 protein: CASSSGSVEQFF
CDR3 DNA: TGCGCCAGCAGCTCTGGTTCAGTTGAGCAGTTCTTC

clone size: once
V gene: TRBV7-3
D gene: .
J gene: TRBJ2-2
CDR3 protein: CASSTSSSGELFF
CDR3 DNA: TGTGCCAGCAGCACCTCTAGTTCCGGGGAGCTGTTTTTT

clone size: many
V gene: TRBV7-2
D gene: .
J gene: TRBJ2-7
CDR3 protein: CASSLDVRLPYEQYF
CDR3 DNA: TGTGCCAGCAGCTTAGACGTCCGACTGCCCTACGAGCAGTACTTC

clone size: many
V gene: TRBV12-3/TRBV12-4
D gene: TRBD1
J gene: TRBJ2-3
CDR3 protein: CASRNNRGPNTDTQYF
CDR3 DNA: TGTGCCAGCAGAAACAACAGGGGGCCGAACACAGATACGCAGTATTTT

clone size: few
V gene: TRBV7-2
D gene: .
J gene: TRBJ2-2
CDR3 protein: CASSLNQRTGELFF
CDR3 DNA: TGTGCCAGCAGCTTAAACCAGAGAACCGGGGAGCTGTTTTTT

clone size: .
V gene: TRBV29-1
D gene: .
J gene: TRBJ1-2
CDR3 protein: CSVEDFEGGYGYTF
CDR3 DNA: TGCAGCGTTGAAGATTTTGAGGGAGGCTATGGCTACACCTTC

clone size: few
V gene: TRBV10-3
D gene: .
J gene: TRBJ2-3
CDR3 protein: CAIRTGTDTQYF
CDR3 DNA: TGTGCCATCCGTACGGGCACAGATACGCAGTATTTT

clone size: many
V gene: TRBV20-1
D gene: .
J gene: TRBJ1-1
CDR3 protein: CSARDPGGGTEAFF
CDR3 DNA: TGCAGTGCTAGAGATCCGGGGGGGGGCACTGAAGCTTTCTTT

clone size: few
V gene: TRBV6-5
D gene: TRBD2
J gene: TRBJ2-3
CDR3 protein: CASSYSRAGGPLDTQYF
CDR3 DNA: TGTGCCAGCAGTTACTCGAGAGCGGGGGGGCCCTTAGATACGCAGTATTTT

clone size: .
V gene: TRBV3-1
D gene: .
J gene: TRBJ2-1
CDR3 protein: CASSQDEVVNEQFF
CDR3 DNA: TGTGCCAGCAGCCAAGACGAAGTGGTCAATGAGCAGTTCTTC

clone size: .
V gene: TRBV5-6
D gene: .
J gene: TRBJ2-1
CDR3 protein: CASSISPGKYNEQFF
CDR3 DNA: TGTGCCAGCAGCATCAGCCCCGGGAAATACAATGAGCAGTTCTTC

clone size: few
V gene: TRBV7-3
D gene: .
J gene: TRBJ2-1
CDR3 protein: CASSAASAYNEQFF
CDR3 DNA: TGTGCCAGCAGCGCCGCGTCCGCTTACAATGAGCAGTTCTTC

clone size: .
V gene: TRBV12-3/TRBV12-4
D gene: TRBD2
J gene: TRBJ2-7
CDR3 protein: CASRPGPGLASQYF
CDR3 DNA: TGTGCCAGCAGGCCTGGACCGGGACTAGCGTCTCAGTACTTC

clone size: .
V gene: TRBV29-1
D gene: .
J gene: TRBJ2-7
CDR3 protein: CSGGNPSSYEQYF
CDR3 DNA: TGCAGCGGAGGGAATCCGAGCTCCTACGAGCAGTACTTC

clone size: .
V gene: TRBV2
D gene: TRBD2
J gene: TRBJ2-7
CDR3 protein: CTSCPGLGAFKSSYEQYF
CDR3 DNA: TGTACCAGCTGTCCGGGACTAGGGGCTTTTAAGAGCTCCTACGAGCAGTACTTC

clone size: .
V gene: TRBV20-1
D gene: TRBD1
J gene: TRBJ1-2
CDR3 protein: CSARGDRGEGGYTF
CDR3 DNA: TGCAGTGCTAGGGGGGACAGGGGCGAAGGAGGCTACACCTTC

clone size: few
V gene: TRBV20-1
D gene: TRBD1
J gene: TRBJ1-6
CDR3 protein: CSALGQGNSPLHF
CDR3 DNA: TGCAGTGCTCTAGGACAGGGTAATTCACCCCTCCACTTT

clone size: few
V gene: TRBV29-1
D gene: .
J gene: TRBJ2-7
CDR3 protein: CSVAGKRYEQYF
CDR3 DNA: TGCAGCGTTGCGGGGAAGAGGTACGAGCAGTACTTC

clone size: many
V gene: TRBV20-1
D gene: .
J gene: TRBJ2-7
CDR3 protein: CSAREVQGVYEQYF
CDR3 DNA: TGCAGTGCTAGAGAGGTTCAGGGCGTCTACGAGCAGTACTTC

clone size: many
V gene: TRBV20-1
D gene: .
J gene: TRBJ1-4
CDR3 protein: CSASSGFNEKLFF
CDR3 DNA: TGCAGTGCTAGTTCAGGCTTTAATGAAAAACTGTTTTTT

clone size: few
V gene: TRBV6-2/TRBV6-3
D gene: .
J gene: TRBJ1-5
CDR3 protein: CASSSLGVNSNQPQHF
CDR3 DNA: TGTGCCAGCAGTTCATTGGGAGTTAACAGCAATCAGCCCCAGCATTTT

clone size: .
V gene: TRBV5-6
D gene: .
J gene: TRBJ2-3
CDR3 protein: CASSGGLIGTDTQYF
CDR3 DNA: TGTGCCAGCAGCGGGGGACTCATCGGCACAGATACGCAGTATTTT

clone size: .
V gene: TRBV29-1
D gene: .
J gene: TRBJ1-2
CDR3 protein: CSVQDLGYGYTF
CDR3 DNA: TGCAGCGTACAGGATCTAGGCTATGGCTACACCTTC

clone size: few
V gene: TRBV7-6
D gene: .
J gene: TRBJ1-5
CDR3 protein: CASSSANNQPQHF
CDR3 DNA: TGTGCCAGCAGCTCAGCCAACAATCAGCCCCAGCATTTT

clone size: many
V gene: TRBV20-1
D gene: TRBD1
J gene: TRBJ1-2
CDR3 protein: CSALPGQGDWYGYTF
CDR3 DNA: TGCAGTGCTCTTCCGGGACAGGGGGATTGGTATGGCTACACCTTC

clone size: .
V gene: TRBV28
D gene: TRBD2
J gene: TRBJ2-3
CDR3 protein: CASRVAGTDTQYF
CDR3 DNA: TGTGCCAGCAGAGTAGCGGGAACAGATACGCAGTATTTT

clone size: once
V gene: TRBV7-2
D gene: .
J gene: TRBJ2-3
CDR3 protein: CASSPFSGKSTDTQYF
CDR3 DNA: TGTGCCAGCAGCCCCTTTTCAGGGAAGAGCACAGATACGCAGTATTTT

clone size: many
V gene: TRBV18
D gene: .
J gene: TRBJ2-1
CDR3 protein: CASSPPPINNEQFF
CDR3 DNA: TGTGCCAGCTCACCACCTCCGATCAACAATGAGCAGTTCTTC

clone size: many
V gene: TRBV3-1
D gene: .
J gene: TRBJ2-1
CDR3 protein: CASSLHMPGRVLNEQFF
CDR3 DNA: TGTGCCAGCAGCCTACATATGCCGGGCAGGGTATTGAATGAGCAGTTCTTC

clone size: .
V gene: TRBV7-3
D gene: TRBD2
J gene: TRBJ2-3
CDR3 protein: CASSLTHSGRMDTQYF
CDR3 DNA: TGTGCCAGCAGCTTAACGCATAGCGGGAGGATGGATACGCAGTATTTT

clone size: .
V gene: TRBV5-5
D gene: .
J gene: TRBJ1-4
CDR3 protein: CASSLASPTNEKLFF
CDR3 DNA: TGTGCCAGCAGCTTGGCCAGCCCAACTAATGAAAAACTGTTTTTT

clone size: .
V gene: TRBV20-1
D gene: TRBD1
J gene: TRBJ2-5
CDR3 protein: CSAGRGLLLETQYF
CDR3 DNA: TGCAGTGCTGGCAGGGGGCTTTTACTAGAGACCCAGTACTTC

clone size: .
V gene: TRBV19
D gene: TRBD1
J gene: TRBJ1-1
CDR3 protein: CASNHHGTGGAAFF
CDR3 DNA: TGTGCCAGTAACCATCATGGGACAGGGGGCGCAGCTTTCTTT

clone size: many
V gene: TRBV7-8
D gene: TRBD1
J gene: TRBJ2-5
CDR3 protein: CASSPPGTGVETQYF
CDR3 DNA: TGTGCCAGCAGCCCCCCCGGGACAGGGGTAGAGACCCAGTACTTC

clone size: .
V gene: TRBV6-1
D gene: .
J gene: TRBJ2-7
CDR3 protein: CASTKRARSLSYEQYF
CDR3 DNA: TGTGCCAGCACCAAAAGGGCCCGGAGTTTGTCCTACGAGCAGTACTTC

clone size: .
V gene: TRBV7-9
D gene: .
J gene: TRBJ2-1
CDR3 protein: CASSKGTRKYNEQFF
CDR3 DNA: TGTGCCAGCAGCAAAGGGACAAGAAAGTACAATGAGCAGTTCTTC

clone size: .
V gene: TRBV6-5
D gene: .
J gene: TRBJ1-5
CDR3 protein: CASSSAGSGNQPQHF
CDR3 DNA: TGTGCCAGCAGTTCCGCGGGGAGTGGGAATCAGCCCCAGCATTTT

clone size: many
V gene: TRBV7-2
D gene: .
J gene: TRBJ1-1
CDR3 protein: CASSLQGGTEAFF
CDR3 DNA: TGTGCCAGCAGCTTACAGGGTGGGACTGAAGCTTTCTTT

clone size: many
V gene: TRBV20-1
D gene: .
J gene: TRBJ2-1
CDR3 protein: CSATRIEQFF
CDR3 DNA: TGCAGTGCTACGCGAATTGAGCAGTTCTTC

clone size: many
V gene: TRBV7-9
D gene: TRBD2
J gene: TRBJ2-5
CDR3 protein: CASSSTTLLTSGSYQETQYF
CDR3 DNA: TGTGCCAGCAGCTCAACCACCCTACTCACTAGCGGATCGTACCAAGAGACCCAGTACTTC

clone size: .
V gene: TRBV6-5
D gene: .
J gene: TRBJ2-7
CDR3 protein: CASSYRPTDYEQYF
CDR3 DNA: TGTGCCAGCAGTTACAGACCGACCGATTACGAGCAGTACTTC